This is a list of T cell receptor beta chains from one sample in a study of shared clonotypes between healthy human individuals. Only in-frame clones appear in the TCRdb table, and some are missing; sequencing was by immunoSEQ multiplex PCR. The sample lists millions of clones; about 92% were seen once. The specimen sequenced was naive CD8+ T cells from PBMCs. The receptors originated from a man aged 18 to 29 in good health. Some clones in this sample may be carry-over from other donors' samples. Both conserved end residues are part of each CDR3. The order of the fields is CDR3 DNA, CDR3 protein, V gene, D gene, J gene, CDR3 length, clone size. A D gene is named only where the DNA matches it firmly. Size is stated for part of the rows, as once, few or many counts, or as a class when the clone is expanded.

CDR3nt: TGCAGCGATGAATGGACAGGGGGTCGCAATGAGCAGTTCTTC; CDR3aa: CSDEWTGGRNEQFF; v_gene: TRBV29-1; d_gene: TRBD1; j_gene: TRBJ2-1; len: 14; abundance: -
CDR3nt: TGTGCCAGCAGCTTAACCTACCCGAGGACAGGGGGCAAACAAGAGACCCAGTACTTC; CDR3aa: CASSLTYPRTGGKQETQYF; v_gene: TRBV11-2; d_gene: TRBD1; j_gene: TRBJ2-5; len: 19; abundance: -
CDR3nt: TGTGCCAGCAGTATACCTCGGACAGGGCTGAATGAGGGACTGTTTTTT; CDR3aa: CASSIPRTGLNEGLFF; v_gene: TRBV28; d_gene: TRBD1; j_gene: TRBJ1-4; len: 16; abundance: -
CDR3nt: TGTGCCAGCAGTTACAAGAGCACCGGGGAGCTGTTTTTT; CDR3aa: CASSYKSTGELFF; v_gene: TRBV6-6; d_gene: -; j_gene: TRBJ2-2; len: 13; abundance: -
CDR3nt: TGTGCCAGCAAAAGCTCCCCGGGACTAGCGGGCCTAAGCTCCTACAATGAGCAGTTCTTC; CDR3aa: CASKSSPGLAGLSSYNEQFF; v_gene: TRBV27; d_gene: TRBD2; j_gene: TRBJ2-1; len: 20; abundance: -
CDR3nt: TGCAGCGTTGAGGCGGTTTCGTCGGGTAACTATGGCTACACCTTC; CDR3aa: CSVEAVSSGNYGYTF; v_gene: TRBV29-1; d_gene: -; j_gene: TRBJ1-2; len: 15; abundance: -
CDR3nt: TGTGCCAGCAGTTCCCCCCTGGCCGGCGCATTAATGGATACGCAGTATTTT; CDR3aa: CASSSPLAGALMDTQYF; v_gene: TRBV27; d_gene: -; j_gene: TRBJ2-3; len: 17; abundance: once
CDR3nt: TGTGCCAGCAGCGAAGCACGGGGCGGTGAAGCTTTCTTT; CDR3aa: CASSEARGGEAFF; v_gene: TRBV9; d_gene: -; j_gene: TRBJ1-1; len: 13; abundance: once
CDR3nt: TGTGCCATCACAGGGGCGGGAGGGCCCGTCGGGGAGCTGTTTTTT; CDR3aa: CAITGAGGPVGELFF; v_gene: TRBV7-9; d_gene: TRBD2; j_gene: TRBJ2-2; len: 15; abundance: -
CDR3nt: TGTGCCAGCAGCCAGGCGGTCTTGGGACACCTAAACACTGAAGCTTTCTTT; CDR3aa: CASSQAVLGHLNTEAFF; v_gene: TRBV14; d_gene: -; j_gene: TRBJ1-1; len: 17; abundance: few
CDR3nt: TGTGCCAGCAGCTCGGCACCGCCCTACGAGCAGTACTTC; CDR3aa: CASSSAPPYEQYF; v_gene: TRBV5-4; d_gene: -; j_gene: TRBJ2-7; len: 13; abundance: -
CDR3nt: TGTGCCAGCAGTGAATTTGGATCCCCGGGGGAGCAGTACTTC; CDR3aa: CASSEFGSPGEQYF; v_gene: TRBV25-1; d_gene: -; j_gene: TRBJ2-7; len: 14; abundance: -
CDR3nt: TGTGCCAGTAGTATATCGGGGGTTAGCAATCAGCCCCAGCATTTT; CDR3aa: CASSISGVSNQPQHF; v_gene: TRBV19; d_gene: -; j_gene: TRBJ1-5; len: 15; abundance: -
CDR3nt: TGTGCCAGCAGCTTAAATCTGGGGTCAGCTTACGAGCAGTACTTC; CDR3aa: CASSLNLGSAYEQYF; v_gene: TRBV7-3; d_gene: -; j_gene: TRBJ2-7; len: 15; abundance: -
CDR3nt: TGTGCCAGCAGTTTTGTAGGCGGGGAGGGGACCCAGTACTTC; CDR3aa: CASSFVGGEGTQYF; v_gene: TRBV27; d_gene: TRBD2; j_gene: TRBJ2-5; len: 14; abundance: -
CDR3nt: TGTGCCAGTATTGGGGGATACGAGCAGTACTTC; CDR3aa: CASIGGYEQYF; v_gene: TRBV19; d_gene: -; j_gene: TRBJ2-7; len: 11; abundance: -
CDR3nt: TGTGCCACCAGCGGACTAGCGGGAAAGCGAGAGACCCAGTACTTC; CDR3aa: CATSGLAGKRETQYF; v_gene: TRBV15; d_gene: TRBD2; j_gene: TRBJ2-5; len: 15; abundance: -
CDR3nt: TGCAGCGTTGCAGGGACCCTCTCCTACGAGCAGTACTTC; CDR3aa: CSVAGTLSYEQYF; v_gene: TRBV29-1; d_gene: -; j_gene: TRBJ2-7; len: 13; abundance: -
CDR3nt: TGTGCCAGCAGTTGGCCAGGGGGCATAGGACCTGAAGCTTTCTTT; CDR3aa: CASSWPGGIGPEAFF; v_gene: TRBV11-2; d_gene: TRBD1; j_gene: TRBJ1-1; len: 15; abundance: -
CDR3nt: TGTGCCAGCAGCTTAGGAGGGAGGGACCACGAGCAGTACTTC; CDR3aa: CASSLGGRDHEQYF; v_gene: TRBV11-2; d_gene: TRBD2; j_gene: TRBJ2-7; len: 14; abundance: -
CDR3nt: TGTGCCAGCAGCAATAGAGTGGAGGGCACGCAGTATTTT; CDR3aa: CASSNRVEGTQYF; v_gene: TRBV5-4; d_gene: -; j_gene: TRBJ2-3; len: 13; abundance: -
CDR3nt: TGTGCCAGCACCACAGGATCTTCTAACTATGGCTACACCTTC; CDR3aa: CASTTGSSNYGYTF; v_gene: TRBV13; d_gene: -; j_gene: TRBJ1-2; len: 14; abundance: -
CDR3nt: TGTGCCAGCAGCCTTAAGGGTCAGGGACTCTCCTACAATGAGCAGTTCTTC; CDR3aa: CASSLKGQGLSYNEQFF; v_gene: TRBV9; d_gene: -; j_gene: TRBJ2-1; len: 17; abundance: -
CDR3nt: TGTGCCAGCAGGGACCCGACAGGGATGGAGACCCAGTACTTC; CDR3aa: CASRDPTGMETQYF; v_gene: TRBV27; d_gene: TRBD1; j_gene: TRBJ2-5; len: 14; abundance: -
CDR3nt: TGTGCCTGGAGTGTAACAGGGACCTATGGCTACACCTTC; CDR3aa: CAWSVTGTYGYTF; v_gene: TRBV30; d_gene: -; j_gene: TRBJ1-2; len: 13; abundance: -
CDR3nt: TGTGCCAGCAGTTTGACAGTTTCTAGCAATCAGCCCCAGCATTTT; CDR3aa: CASSLTVSSNQPQHF; v_gene: TRBV27; d_gene: -; j_gene: TRBJ1-5; len: 15; abundance: -
CDR3nt: TGTGCCAGTAGCTTAGGCGGGACAGGGTCCCACGAGCAGTACTTC; CDR3aa: CASSLGGTGSHEQYF; v_gene: TRBV7-2; d_gene: TRBD1; j_gene: TRBJ2-7; len: 15; abundance: -
CDR3nt: TGTGCCAGCAGTTTATGGGGCAGCAAGAGGGCCTACGAGCAGTACTTC; CDR3aa: CASSLWGSKRAYEQYF; v_gene: TRBV28; d_gene: -; j_gene: TRBJ2-7; len: 16; abundance: -
CDR3nt: TGTGCCAGCAGTGAATCGGGCAGGTTAGGCACTGAAGCTTTCTTT; CDR3aa: CASSESGRLGTEAFF; v_gene: TRBV25-1; d_gene: -; j_gene: TRBJ1-1; len: 15; abundance: -
CDR3nt: TGTGCCAGCAGCCATAGGGACACTATCACAGATACGCAGTATTTT; CDR3aa: CASSHRDTITDTQYF; v_gene: TRBV4-2; d_gene: -; j_gene: TRBJ2-3; len: 15; abundance: -
CDR3nt: TGCAGCGGCTACACAGGAACCACTGAAGCTTTCTTT; CDR3aa: CSGYTGTTEAFF; v_gene: TRBV29-1; d_gene: -; j_gene: TRBJ1-1; len: 12; abundance: -
CDR3nt: TGTGCCAGCAGGAGGACGTGGGAAGCTTTCTTT; CDR3aa: CASRRTWEAFF; v_gene: TRBV2; d_gene: -; j_gene: TRBJ1-1; len: 11; abundance: few
CDR3nt: TGTGCCAGTAGTGGGCCTCCTGGTTATAGCAATCAGCCCCAGCATTTT; CDR3aa: CASSGPPGYSNQPQHF; v_gene: TRBV19; d_gene: -; j_gene: TRBJ1-5; len: 16; abundance: -
CDR3nt: TGTGCCAGCAGTGGAAAGACGGGACGATATGGCTACACCTTC; CDR3aa: CASSGKTGRYGYTF; v_gene: TRBV2; d_gene: -; j_gene: TRBJ1-2; len: 14; abundance: -
CDR3nt: TGTGCCAGCAGTGAAGTCCGGGACAGTCATCAGCCCCAGCATTTT; CDR3aa: CASSEVRDSHQPQHF; v_gene: TRBV6-1; d_gene: TRBD1; j_gene: TRBJ1-5; len: 15; abundance: -
CDR3nt: TGCAGCGTTGGTGGGGATAGCAATCAGCCCCAGCATTTT; CDR3aa: CSVGGDSNQPQHF; v_gene: TRBV29-1; d_gene: -; j_gene: TRBJ1-5; len: 13; abundance: -
CDR3nt: TGTGCCAGCAGCTCAGCCGACTCTGGAAACACCATATATTTT; CDR3aa: CASSSADSGNTIYF; v_gene: TRBV7-9; d_gene: -; j_gene: TRBJ1-3; len: 14; abundance: -